This T cell receptor beta chain was identified during a study of T cell changes during pregnancy in multiple sclerosis. TCRdb's copy holds only in-frame clones and misses some; the assay was immunoSEQ multiplex PCR. The table includes roughly 24,000 clones, 75% to 90% detected once. The CDR3 spans 16 residues. With 8 bases clipped from V and 1 base from J, the junction kept 11 bases outside the gene matches. Germline assignment: CDR1 SEHNR and CDR2 FQNEAQ (reference sequence). The table lists this clone with a few counts. This sample comprised CD8+ T cells from peripheral blood mononuclear cells, obtained in the first trimester of pregnancy. This TCR was sampled from a female donor in good health, enrolled as a control in a pregnancy study. V gene TRBV7-9 combines with J gene TRBJ2-7; 10 bases fit TRBD1. The chain's CDR3 is CASSPSGGQGSYEQYF. The CDR3 DNA follows: TGTGCCAGCTCCCCATCCGGGGGACAGGGGTCCTACGAGCAGTACTTC.